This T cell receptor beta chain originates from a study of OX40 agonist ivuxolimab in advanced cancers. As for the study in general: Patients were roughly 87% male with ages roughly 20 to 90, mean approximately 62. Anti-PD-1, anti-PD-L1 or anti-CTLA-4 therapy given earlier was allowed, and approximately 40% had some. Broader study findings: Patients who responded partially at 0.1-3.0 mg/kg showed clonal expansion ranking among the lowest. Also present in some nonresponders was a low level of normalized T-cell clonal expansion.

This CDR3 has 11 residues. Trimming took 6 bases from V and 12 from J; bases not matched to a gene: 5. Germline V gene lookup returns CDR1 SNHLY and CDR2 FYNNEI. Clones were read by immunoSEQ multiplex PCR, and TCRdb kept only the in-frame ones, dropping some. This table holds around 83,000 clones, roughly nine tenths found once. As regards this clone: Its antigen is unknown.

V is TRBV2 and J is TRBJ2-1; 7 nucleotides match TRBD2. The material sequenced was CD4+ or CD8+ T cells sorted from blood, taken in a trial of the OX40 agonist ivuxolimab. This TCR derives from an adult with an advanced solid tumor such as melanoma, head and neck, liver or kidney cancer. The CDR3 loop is CASRTSQPQFF. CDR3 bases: TGTGCCAGCAGGACTAGCCAGCCGCAGTTCTTC.